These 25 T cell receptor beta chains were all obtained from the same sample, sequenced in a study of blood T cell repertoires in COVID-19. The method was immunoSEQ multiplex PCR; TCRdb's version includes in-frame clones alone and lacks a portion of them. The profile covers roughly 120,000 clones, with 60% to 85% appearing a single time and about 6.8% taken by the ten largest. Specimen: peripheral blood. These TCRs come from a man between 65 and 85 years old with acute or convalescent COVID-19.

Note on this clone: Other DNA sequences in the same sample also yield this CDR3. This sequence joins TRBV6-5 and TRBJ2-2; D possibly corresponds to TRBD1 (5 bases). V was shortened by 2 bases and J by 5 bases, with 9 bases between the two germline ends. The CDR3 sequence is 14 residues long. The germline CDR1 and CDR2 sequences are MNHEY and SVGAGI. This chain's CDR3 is CASSYDSGTGELFF. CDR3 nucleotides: TGTGCCAGCAGTTACGACAGTGGGACCGGGGAGCTGTTTTTT.

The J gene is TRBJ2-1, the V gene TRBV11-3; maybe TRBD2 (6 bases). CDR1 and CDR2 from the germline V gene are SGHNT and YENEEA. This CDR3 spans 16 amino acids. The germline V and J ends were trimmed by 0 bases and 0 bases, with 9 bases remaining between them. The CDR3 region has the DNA TGTGCCAGCAGCTTAGAGGGGGGTAGCTCCTACAATGAGCAGTTCTTC. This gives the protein CASSLEGGSSYNEQFF.

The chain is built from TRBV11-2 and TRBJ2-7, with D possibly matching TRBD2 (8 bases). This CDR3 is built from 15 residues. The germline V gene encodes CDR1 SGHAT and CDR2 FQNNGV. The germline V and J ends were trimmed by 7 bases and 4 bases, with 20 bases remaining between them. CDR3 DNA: TGTGCCAGCACTCGGGGGGGGGACAGCACTTACGAGCAGTACTTC. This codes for CASTRGGDSTYEQYF.

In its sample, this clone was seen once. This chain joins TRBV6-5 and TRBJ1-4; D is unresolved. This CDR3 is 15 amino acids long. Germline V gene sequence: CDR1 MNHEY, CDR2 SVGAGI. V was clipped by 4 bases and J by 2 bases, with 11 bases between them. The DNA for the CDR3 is TGTGCCAGCAGTTTACGGGGAGGCACTAATGAAAAACTGTTTTTT. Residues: CASSLRGGTNEKLFF.

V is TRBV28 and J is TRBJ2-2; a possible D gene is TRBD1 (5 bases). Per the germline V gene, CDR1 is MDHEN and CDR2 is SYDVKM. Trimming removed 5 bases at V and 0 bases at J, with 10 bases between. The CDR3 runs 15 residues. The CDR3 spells CASSPGHTNTGELFF. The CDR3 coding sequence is TGTGCCAGCAGTCCCGGACATACGAACACCGGGGAGCTGTTTTTT.

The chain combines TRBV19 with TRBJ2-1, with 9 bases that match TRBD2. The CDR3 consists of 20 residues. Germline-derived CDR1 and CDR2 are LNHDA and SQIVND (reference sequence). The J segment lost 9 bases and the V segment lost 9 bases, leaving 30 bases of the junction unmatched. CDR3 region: CARHRLAGHPDGRTQFEQFF. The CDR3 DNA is TGTGCCAGACATAGGCTAGCGGGACACCCAGATGGGCGAACACAATTTGAGCAGTTCTTC.

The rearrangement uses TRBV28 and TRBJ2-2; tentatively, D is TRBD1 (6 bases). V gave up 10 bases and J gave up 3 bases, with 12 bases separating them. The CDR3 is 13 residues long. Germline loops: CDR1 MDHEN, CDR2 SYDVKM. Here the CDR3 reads CATHREDTGELFF. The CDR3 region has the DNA TGTGCCACCCACAGGGAAGACACCGGGGAGCTGTTTTTT. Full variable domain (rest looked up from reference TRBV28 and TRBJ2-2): DVKVTQSSRYLVKRTGEKVFLECVQDMDHENMFWYRQDPGLGLRLIYFSYDVKMKEKGDIPEGYSVSREKKERFSLILESASTNQTSMYLCATHREDTGELFFGEGSRLTVL.

The CDR3 bases are TGCGCCAGCAGCTGGGGGACTAGCGGGTCCTACGAGCAGTACTTC. It is translated as CASSWGTSGSYEQYF. The gene calls are TRBV5-1 and TRBJ2-7, with 12 positions matching TRBD2. The CDR3 is 15 residues long. After removal of 3 bases from V and 1 base from J, the junction contained 2 bases not matched to a gene. Germline CDR1 SGHRS, CDR2 YFSETQ.

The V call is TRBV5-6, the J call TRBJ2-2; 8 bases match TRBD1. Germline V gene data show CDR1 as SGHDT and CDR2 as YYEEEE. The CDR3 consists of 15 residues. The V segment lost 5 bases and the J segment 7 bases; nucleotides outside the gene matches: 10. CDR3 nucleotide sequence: TGTGCCAGCAGTGGCGACAGGGGAGTAATCGGGGAGCTGTTTTTT. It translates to CASSGDRGVIGELFF.

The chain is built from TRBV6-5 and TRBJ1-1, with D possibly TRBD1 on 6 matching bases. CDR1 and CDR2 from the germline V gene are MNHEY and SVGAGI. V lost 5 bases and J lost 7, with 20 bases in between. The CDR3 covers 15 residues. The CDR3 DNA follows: TGTGCCAGCAGTCCCCGGGACATCTTGAGTGGTGAAGCTTTCTTT. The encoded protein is CASSPRDILSGEAFF.

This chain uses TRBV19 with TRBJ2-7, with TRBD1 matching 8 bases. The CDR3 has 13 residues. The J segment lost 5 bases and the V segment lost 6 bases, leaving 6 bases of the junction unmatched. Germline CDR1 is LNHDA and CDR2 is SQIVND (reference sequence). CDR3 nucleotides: TGTGCCAGTAGACCGACAGGGGTCGACGAGCAGTACTTC. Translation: CASRPTGVDEQYF.

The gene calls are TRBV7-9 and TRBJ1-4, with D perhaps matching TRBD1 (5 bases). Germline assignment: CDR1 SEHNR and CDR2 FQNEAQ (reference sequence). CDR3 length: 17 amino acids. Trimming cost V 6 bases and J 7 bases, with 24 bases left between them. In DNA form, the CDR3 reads TGTGCCAGCAGGCGGGGGTCGGGACCCCAACTACCTGAAAAACTGTTTTTT. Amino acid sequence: CASRRGSGPQLPEKLFF.

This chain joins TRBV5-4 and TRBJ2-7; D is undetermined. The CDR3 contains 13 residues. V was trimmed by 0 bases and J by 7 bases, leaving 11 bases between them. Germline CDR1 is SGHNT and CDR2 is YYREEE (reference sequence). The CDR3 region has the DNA TGTGCCAGCAGCTTGGCCGGGTTCGGTGAGCAGTACTTC. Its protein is CASSLAGFGEQYF.

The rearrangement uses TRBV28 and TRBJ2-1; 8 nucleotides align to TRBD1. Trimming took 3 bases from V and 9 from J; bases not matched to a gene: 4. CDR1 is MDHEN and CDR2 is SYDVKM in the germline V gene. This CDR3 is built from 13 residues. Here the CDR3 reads CASSFGQGREQFF. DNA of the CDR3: TGTGCCAGCAGTTTTGGACAGGGTCGTGAGCAGTTCTTC. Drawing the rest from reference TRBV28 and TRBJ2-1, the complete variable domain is DVKVTQSSRYLVKRTGEKVFLECVQDMDHENMFWYRQDPGLGLRLIYFSYDVKMKEKGDIPEGYSVSREKKERFSLILESASTNQTSMYLCASSFGQGREQFFGPGTRLTVL.

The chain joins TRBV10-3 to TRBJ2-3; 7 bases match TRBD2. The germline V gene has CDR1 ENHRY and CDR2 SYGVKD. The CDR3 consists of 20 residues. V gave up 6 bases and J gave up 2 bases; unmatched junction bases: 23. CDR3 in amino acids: CAIRPPQTESRRGTTDTQYF. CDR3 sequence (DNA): TGTGCCATCAGACCCCCCCAGACAGAGTCCCGGCGGGGGACCACAGATACGCAGTATTTT.

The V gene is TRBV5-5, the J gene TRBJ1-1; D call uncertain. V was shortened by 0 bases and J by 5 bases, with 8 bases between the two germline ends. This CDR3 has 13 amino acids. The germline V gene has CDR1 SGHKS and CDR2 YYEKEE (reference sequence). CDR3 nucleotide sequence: TGTGCCAGCAGCTTGGCCACGGGGACTGAAGCTTTCTTT. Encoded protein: CASSLATGTEAFF.

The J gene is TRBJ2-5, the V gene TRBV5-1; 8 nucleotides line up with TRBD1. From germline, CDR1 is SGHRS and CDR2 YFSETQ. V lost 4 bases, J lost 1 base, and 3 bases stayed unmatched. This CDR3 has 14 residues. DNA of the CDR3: TGCGCCAGCAGCCAGGGACAGGCCCAAGAGACCCAGTACTTC. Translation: CASSQGQAQETQYF.

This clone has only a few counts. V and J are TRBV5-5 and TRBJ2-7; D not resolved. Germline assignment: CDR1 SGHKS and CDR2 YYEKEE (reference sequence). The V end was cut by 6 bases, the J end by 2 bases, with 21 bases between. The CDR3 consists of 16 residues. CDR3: CASIYTGIRVTYEQYF. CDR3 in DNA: TGTGCCAGCATCTACACGGGTATACGGGTTACCTACGAGCAGTACTTC.

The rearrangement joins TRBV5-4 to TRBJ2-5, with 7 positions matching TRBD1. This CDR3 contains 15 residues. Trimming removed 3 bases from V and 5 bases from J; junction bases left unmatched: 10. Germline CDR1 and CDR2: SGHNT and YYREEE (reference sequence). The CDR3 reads CASSWGTGVGETQYF. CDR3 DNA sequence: TGTGCCAGCAGCTGGGGAACAGGGGTGGGGGAGACCCAGTACTTC.

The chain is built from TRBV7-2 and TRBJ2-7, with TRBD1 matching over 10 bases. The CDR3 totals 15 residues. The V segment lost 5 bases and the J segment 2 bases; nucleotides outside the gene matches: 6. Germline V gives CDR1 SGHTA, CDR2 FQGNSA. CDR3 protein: CASSLTGTGAYEQYF. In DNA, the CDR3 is TGTGCCAGCAGCCTTACCGGGACAGGGGCCTACGAGCAGTACTTC.

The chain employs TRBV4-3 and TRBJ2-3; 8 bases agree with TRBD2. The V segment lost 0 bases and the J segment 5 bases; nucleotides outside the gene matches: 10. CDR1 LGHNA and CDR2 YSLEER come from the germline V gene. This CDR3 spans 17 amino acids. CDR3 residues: CASSQDTGGGRIDTQYF. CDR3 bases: TGCGCCAGCAGCCAAGATACGGGGGGGGGCAGGATAGATACGCAGTATTTT.

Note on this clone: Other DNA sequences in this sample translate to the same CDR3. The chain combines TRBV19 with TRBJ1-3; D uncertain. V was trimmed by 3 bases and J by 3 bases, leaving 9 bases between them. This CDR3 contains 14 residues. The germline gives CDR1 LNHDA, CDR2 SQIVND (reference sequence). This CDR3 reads CASSISGSGNTIYF. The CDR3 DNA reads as TGTGCCAGTAGTATCTCGGGGAGTGGAAACACCATATATTTT.

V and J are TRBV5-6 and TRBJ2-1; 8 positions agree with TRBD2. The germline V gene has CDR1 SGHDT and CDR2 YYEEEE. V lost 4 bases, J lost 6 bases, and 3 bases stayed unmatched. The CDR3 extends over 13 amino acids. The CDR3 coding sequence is TGTGCCAGCAGCCCCGGGACTAGCAATGAGCAGTTCTTC. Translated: CASSPGTSNEQFF.

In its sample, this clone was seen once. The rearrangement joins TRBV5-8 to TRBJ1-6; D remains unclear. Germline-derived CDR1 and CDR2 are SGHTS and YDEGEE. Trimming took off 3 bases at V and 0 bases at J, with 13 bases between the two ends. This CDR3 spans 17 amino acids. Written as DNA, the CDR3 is TGTGCCAGCAGCTATCGGGGTTCGAGCTCCTATAATTCACCCCTCCACTTT. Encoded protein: CASSYRGSSSYNSPLHF.

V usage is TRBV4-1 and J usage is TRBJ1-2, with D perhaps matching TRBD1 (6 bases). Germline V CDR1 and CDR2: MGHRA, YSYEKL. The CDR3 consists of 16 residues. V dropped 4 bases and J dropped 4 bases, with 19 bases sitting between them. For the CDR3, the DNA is TGCGCCAGCAGCCTATCGGGGAGGGGGGAAAGCTATGGCTACACCTTC. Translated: CASSLSGRGESYGYTF.